A selection of T cell receptor beta chains follows, all from one sample in a study of cytomegalovirus exposure and HLA in healthy donors. TCRdb keeps only in-frame clones here, not all; method: immunoSEQ multiplex PCR. This table holds around 150,000 clones, around 80% found once. Sequencing was done on a sample of PBMCs. Receptor source: a man aged 25 to 40 in good health and CMV-seronegative. The CDR3 runs from the conserved cysteine through the conserved F or W. The D gene is left open where the match is weak. Where a row states a size, it is once, few, many or the class of an expanded clone; other rows omit it.

>TRBV28|-|-|TRBJ1-2
TGTGCCAGCAGTCCCAAGGGGGTGCATGGCTACACCTTC
CASSPKGVHGYTF
>TRBV10-1|few|-|TRBJ1-4
TGCGCCAGCAAAAGGAGGATTCTGTCGCCGTTT
CASKRRILSPF
>TRBV29-1|few|-|TRBJ2-5
TGCAGCGTTGCATACAGGTTAATCGAGACCCAGTACTTC
CSVAYRLIETQYF
>TRBV2|-|-|TRBJ1-1
TGTGCCAGCAGGAAGGAGGGAGGCACTGAAGCTTTCTTT
CASRKEGGTEAFF
>TRBV6-7|-|TRBD1|TRBJ1-2
TGTGCCATCGGAACGGGACAGTACTATGGCTACACCTTC
CAIGTGQYYGYTF
>TRBV30|-|-|TRBJ1-5
TGTGCCTGGAGTGGGGCAGGGGCCGGGCAGCCCCAGCATTTT
CAWSGAGAGQPQHF
>TRBV5-1|-|-|TRBJ1-1
TGCGCCAGCAGCTTGGTGCGGGGGGCTGCTGAAGCTTTCTTT
CASSLVRGAAEAFF
>TRBV27|-|-|TRBJ1-5
TGTGCCAGCAGTCCGGAACAGGGACGGGGCAATCAGCCCCAGCATTTT
CASSPEQGRGNQPQHF
>TRBV10-1|-|TRBD1|TRBJ2-1
TGCGCCAGCAGCGGACAGGCCTACAATGAGCAGTTCTTC
CASSGQAYNEQFF
>TRBV7-9|-|TRBD1|TRBJ1-2
TGTGCCAGCAGCTTACAACAGGGGCCACATTATGGCTACACCTTC
CASSLQQGPHYGYTF
>TRBV5-1|-|TRBD2|TRBJ2-1
TGCGCCAGCAGCTTGAGTACTAGCGGGGTGACAACGGAGCAGTTCTTC
CASSLSTSGVTTEQFF
>TRBV14|-|TRBD2|TRBJ2-5
TGTGCCAGCAGCCAGACTAGCGGACACCAAGAGACCCAGTACTTC
CASSQTSGHQETQYF
>TRBV18|-|-|TRBJ2-1
TGTGCCAGCTCACCACCGGGGGGTACCCGGGACAATGAGCAGTTCTTC
CASSPPGGTRDNEQFF
>TRBV7-2|-|-|TRBJ2-4
TGTGCCAGCAGCTTAGAGCGGACAGTCTTTATGCCCAAAAACATTCAGTACTTC
CASSLERTVFMPKNIQYF
>TRBV21-1|-|-|TRBJ1-3
TGTGCCAGCAGCAAAGGTGCGTTTTCGAACTCTGGAAACACCATATATTTT
CASSKGAFSNSGNTIYF
>TRBV10-2|-|-|TRBJ1-1
TGCGCCAGCAGCTACAGGGACACTGAAGCTTTCTTT
CASSYRDTEAFF
>TRBV7-3|few|-|TRBJ2-3
TGTGCCAGCAGCTCTACCGGGGGACGCACAGATACGCAGTATTTT
CASSSTGGRTDTQYF
>TRBV4-3|-|-|TRBJ1-5
TGCGCCAGCAGCCAAGATCCGGGAGTTATTGGACCCCAGCATTTT
CASSQDPGVIGPQHF
>TRBV18|few|-|TRBJ1-4
TGTGCCAGCTCCCGCGGGGGTGAAAAACTGTTTTTT
CASSRGGEKLFF
>TRBV19|few|TRBD1|TRBJ1-1
TGTGCCAGTAGTATACCTGGACAGGGGGCAGATAACACTGAAGCTTTCTTT
CASSIPGQGADNTEAFF
>TRBV10-3|once|TRBD1|TRBJ1-2
TGTGCCATGCGGACAGGAAACTCATTCCCCTATGGCTACACCTTC
CAMRTGNSFPYGYTF
>TRBV7-9|-|-|TRBJ1-1
TGTGCCAGCAGCTCGGACATAAACACTGAAGCTTTCTTT
CASSSDINTEAFF
>TRBV5-6|-|TRBD1|TRBJ2-1
TGTGCCAGCAGCTTCACGGACAGGGCCCACAATGAGCAGTTCTTC
CASSFTDRAHNEQFF
>TRBV7-3|-|TRBD2|TRBJ2-1
TGTGCCAGCAGCTCGCGACTAGCGGGGGGGCAATCCTACAATGAGCAGTTCTTC
CASSSRLAGGQSYNEQFF
>TRBV5-6|-|-|TRBJ2-7
TGTGCCAGCAGCACCGTATGGCGGCGCCTTTCCTACGAGCAGTACTTC
CASSTVWRRLSYEQYF
>TRBV29-1|-|TRBD1|TRBJ1-2
TGCAGCGACAGGGGGAATGGCTACACCTTC
CSDRGNGYTF
>TRBV29-1|few|-|TRBJ1-5
TGCAGCGTCGCGGAGTCTTATAGCAATCAGCCCCAGCATTTT
CSVAESYSNQPQHF
>TRBV11-2|-|-|TRBJ2-7
TGTGCCAGCAGCTTAGTATCGGCAGGGGTGAACCACTACGAGCAGTACTTC
CASSLVSAGVNHYEQYF
>TRBV2|-|-|TRBJ2-5
TGTGCCAGCAAGAGGGAGACCCAGTACTTC
CASKRETQYF
>TRBV7-3|-|-|TRBJ2-7
TGTGCCAGCAGCTTAACGGGGAGCTCCTACGAGCAGTACTTC
CASSLTGSSYEQYF
>TRBV15|few|-|TRBJ2-6
TGTGCCACCAGCAGAGGCGAGAGGAGCTCTGGGGCCAACGTCCTGACTTTC
CATSRGERSSGANVLTF
>TRBV4-3|-|TRBD1|TRBJ1-2
TGCGCCAGCAGCCACGGGGACAGCAACTATGGCTACACCTTC
CASSHGDSNYGYTF
>TRBV4-1|-|-|TRBJ2-7
TGCGCCAGCAGCCTAGGCGCGGGGGACAGGCCCTACGAGCAGTACTTC
CASSLGAGDRPYEQYF
>TRBV30|once|-|TRBJ2-1
TGTGCCTCCGGCGGGGACCTCACCTCCAATGAGCAGTTCTTC
CASGGDLTSNEQFF
>TRBV11-2|-|-|TRBJ2-5
TGTGCCAGCAGCTTATGGGGAGAAGAGACCCAGTACTTC
CASSLWGEETQYF
>TRBV28|-|-|TRBJ1-1
TGTGCCAGCACCACCAGGGTGGTTACCATGTTAAACACTGAAGCTTTCTTT
CASTTRVVTMLNTEAFF
>TRBV2|once|TRBD2|TRBJ2-5
TGTGCCAGCAGGAAGGGACTAGCGGGAGAAGAGACCCAGTACTTC
CASRKGLAGEETQYF
>TRBV7-9|-|-|TRBJ2-2
TGTGCCAGCAGCTTCCCCAGCCTTCGACAGGCCGGGGAGCTGTTTTTT
CASSFPSLRQAGELFF
>TRBV27|-|-|TRBJ2-7
TGTGCCAGCAGTTACGGCATGGGTAAATGGAAAGGGGCCTACGAGCAGTACTTC
CASSYGMGKWKGAYEQYF
>TRBV5-6|-|-|TRBJ1-5
TGTGCCAGCAGCTCATCGGGTAGCAATCAGCCCCAGCATTTT
CASSSSGSNQPQHF
>TRBV6-1|-|-|TRBJ1-2
TGTGCCAGCCGTTCGGACGGAGGATTTTTAGGCTACACCTTC
CASRSDGGFLGYTF
>TRBV10-1|-|TRBD1|TRBJ2-7
TGCGCCAGCAGCGGGACAGGGCCCGACGAGCAGTACTTC
CASSGTGPDEQYF
>TRBV6-1|-|-|TRBJ2-1
TGTGCCAGCAGTCGACAGTTTGAGCAGTTCTTC
CASSRQFEQFF
>TRBV30|few|-|TRBJ2-7
TGTGCCTGGAGCCCCACGTGGGGAGCCGAGCAGTACTTC
CAWSPTWGAEQYF
>TRBV27|once|TRBD2|TRBJ2-1
TGTGCCAGCAGTTTATTTGGACTAGCGAGTTACAATGAGCAGTTCTTC
CASSLFGLASYNEQFF
>TRBV6-1|-|-|TRBJ2-1
TGTGCCAGCTCCCCAGGACTTCTAATTCTAGAGCAGTTCTTC
CASSPGLLILEQFF
>TRBV7-9|once|TRBD2|TRBJ2-1
TGTGCCAGCAACACCTCCGGACTAGCGGGAGATGGTTCCTACAATGAGCAGTTCTTC
CASNTSGLAGDGSYNEQFF
>TRBV7-9|-|-|TRBJ1-4
TGTGCCAGCAGGCCCCGCCAGGAACTTAATGAAAAACTGTTTTTT
CASRPRQELNEKLFF
>TRBV7-9|-|-|TRBJ1-5
TGTGCCAGCAGCTCTGGACAGTTAAATCAGCCCCAGCATTTT
CASSSGQLNQPQHF
>TRBV2|-|-|TRBJ1-5
TGTGCCAGCAGGCCTGGGAGGGGCAATCAGCCCCAGCATTTT
CASRPGRGNQPQHF
>TRBV9|-|TRBD2|TRBJ2-1
TGTGCCAGCAGCGGGATAGCGGGAGGCTCCTACAATGAGCAGTTCTTC
CASSGIAGGSYNEQFF
>TRBV28|-|TRBD2|TRBJ2-5
TGTGCCAGCAGTTTCGGGACTAGCGATGAAGAGACCCAGTACTTC
CASSFGTSDEETQYF
>TRBV5-4|-|-|TRBJ2-7
TGTGCCAGCAGCTTTGGCACAAGGGGAAATCGTGACGAGCAGTACTTC
CASSFGTRGNRDEQYF
>TRBV5-1|few|-|TRBJ2-1
TGCGCCAGCAGCTTGGTTGCAGGGGCTATATACAATGAGCAGTTCTTC
CASSLVAGAIYNEQFF
>TRBV7-9|-|TRBD1|TRBJ1-5
TGTGCCAGCAGCCGGACAGGGGAAGGACAGCCCCAGCATTTT
CASSRTGEGQPQHF
>TRBV5-4|-|-|TRBJ1-4
TGTGCCAGCAGCATCCGCTCGGGAGGTGAAAAACTGTTTTTT
CASSIRSGGEKLFF
>TRBV5-1|-|-|TRBJ1-3
TGCGCCAGCAGCCCCGGGCCCCCGGGGATGAACACCATATATTTT
CASSPGPPGMNTIYF
>TRBV28|-|-|TRBJ2-1
TGTGCCAGCAATAGGCCGGGGACCTACAATGAGCAGTTCTTC
CASNRPGTYNEQFF
>TRBV11-1|-|-|TRBJ2-4
TGTGCCAGCAGCTTCGGAGCCAAAAACATTCAGTACTTC
CASSFGAKNIQYF
>TRBV5-1|few|-|TRBJ2-5
TGCGCCAGCAGCTTTGCGGGATCGGAGACCCAGTACTTC
CASSFAGSETQYF